Shown below are 30 T cell receptor beta chains from a single sample sequenced in a study of CD8+ T cells in alopecia areata. Reverse transcribed after extraction, RNA yielded cDNA as the sequencing template. Method: immunoSEQ multiplex PCR; TCRdb's copy keeps in-frame clones and lacks some. This table has under 40,000 clones, more than 50% appearing once. Five or six patients had their CD4+ cells sorted into CD25+CD127- cells. The sequencing sample was made of CD4+ Tregs sorted from blood. The origin of the receptors is a human donor with alopecia areata.

The chain uses TRBV28 and TRBJ2-7; perhaps TRBD2 as D (6 bases). There are 15 residues in the CDR3. Per the germline V gene, CDR1 is MDHEN and CDR2 is SYDVKM. V was shortened by 3 bases and J by 7 bases, with 19 bases between the two germline ends. The CDR3 reads CASSLRRVPTGEQYF. The CDR3 nucleotides read TGTGCCAGCAGTTTGAGGAGGGTTCCTACTGGAGAGCAGTACTTC.

The V call is TRBV6-6, the J call TRBJ1-1, with D tentatively TRBD1 (6 bases). The CDR3 sequence is 16 residues long. Trimming removed 4 bases at V and 1 base at J, with 16 bases between. Germline V CDR1 and CDR2: MNHNY, SVGAGI (reference sequence). The CDR3 region is CASSSRGAPQNTEAFF. CDR3 nucleotides: TGTGCCAGCAGTTCGAGGGGGGCTCCCCAGAACACTGAAGCTTTCTTT.

This clone was found a few times. V gene TRBV2 combines with J gene TRBJ2-1; 8 bases agree with TRBD1. The V and J ends lost 6 bases and 0 bases, in that order; junction bases with no gene match: 4. Germline V gives CDR1 SNHLY, CDR2 FYNNEI. The CDR3 is 15 residues long. As DNA, the CDR3 is TGTGCCAGCAGAAGGGACAGGAGCTCCTACAATGAGCAGTTCTTC. Protein: CASRRDRSSYNEQFF. The whole variable domain, remainder taken from reference TRBV2 and TRBJ2-1, is EPEVTQTPSHQVTQMGQEVILRCVPISNHLYFYWYRQILGQKVEFLVSFYNNEISEKSEIFDDQFSVERPDGSNFTLKIRSTKLEDSAMYFCASRRDRSSYNEQFFGPGTRLTVL.

There are a few counts of this clone. The rearrangement links TRBV6-5 to TRBJ2-7; maybe TRBD2 (6 bases). The CDR3 extends over 13 amino acids. CDR1 and CDR2 from the germline V gene are MNHEY and SVGAGI. V lost 6 bases to trimming and J lost 3 bases, with 12 bases between them. CDR3 nucleotides: TGTGCCAGCAGATCCGGGAGCCACTACGAGCAGTACTTC. It specifies CASRSGSHYEQYF.

V and J are TRBV27 and TRBJ2-3; D is unclear. The V gene's germline CDR1 is MNHEY and CDR2 SMNVEV (reference sequence). The CDR3 totals 13 residues. V was pared by 7 bases and J by 5 bases, with 13 bases between. The CDR3 sequence: CASNGVYGDTQYF. CDR3 in DNA: TGTGCCAGCAATGGGGTTTACGGAGATACGCAGTATTTT.

The genes are TRBV19 and TRBJ1-5; D remains unclear. The length of the CDR3 is 18 residues. Trimming left V 5 bases short and J 0 bases short, with 20 bases between. CDR1 LNHDA and CDR2 SQIVND come from the germline V gene (reference sequence). The CDR3 spells CASSPTVHRAYSNQPQHF. CDR3 coding DNA: TGTGCCAGTAGTCCCACAGTGCACAGAGCTTATAGCAATCAGCCCCAGCATTTT.

This clone is judged medium-sized (0.01 to 0.1%). The chain combines TRBV4-3 with TRBJ2-1; D possibly corresponds to TRBD1 (6 bases). This CDR3 is built from 16 residues. The germline V and J ends were trimmed by 3 bases and 7 bases, with 19 bases remaining between them. CDR1 is LGHNA and CDR2 is YSLEER in the germline V gene. DNA for the CDR3: TGCGCCAGCAGCCAGTGGGTTTGGGGCCAGGGGAATGAGCAGTTCTTC. It yields the protein CASSQWVWGQGNEQFF.

The V gene is TRBV6-6, the J gene TRBJ2-5; no firm D call. The CDR3 runs to 14 residues. Trimming took 7 bases from V and 5 from J, leaving 17 bases between them. CDR1 MNHNY and CDR2 SVGAGI come from the germline V gene (reference sequence). CDR3 in amino acids: CASNPTEFWETQYF. The CDR3, as DNA: TGTGCCAGCAACCCCACTGAGTTCTGGGAGACCCAGTACTTC.

The chain employs TRBV5-1 and TRBJ2-7; D uncertain. The germline V gene has CDR1 SGHRS and CDR2 YFSETQ. V gave up 0 bases and J gave up 3 bases, with 10 bases separating them. The CDR3 runs 14 residues. The chain's CDR3 is CASSLGGLNYEQYF. CDR3 coding DNA: TGCGCCAGCAGCTTGGGGGGTCTAAACTACGAGCAGTACTTC.

The chain uses TRBV2 and TRBJ1-5; TRBD1 matches 8 bases. This CDR3 has 13 amino acids. Germline values: CDR1 SNHLY, CDR2 FYNNEI. With 2 bases clipped from V and 10 bases from J, the junction kept 4 bases outside the gene matches. CDR3 coding DNA: TGTGCCAGCAGTGAATCAGGGGGCGCCCCCCAGCATTTT. This translates into CASSESGGAPQHF.

The gene calls are TRBV2 and TRBJ2-3; D remains unclear. CDR1 and CDR2 from the germline V gene are SNHLY and FYNNEI. The germline V and J ends were trimmed by 2 bases and 6 bases, with 6 bases remaining between them. The CDR3 sequence is 12 residues long. Written as DNA, the CDR3 is TGTGCCAGCAGTGAACGCTGGGATACGCAGTATTTT. The encoded protein is CASSERWDTQYF.

This chain joins TRBV7-9 and TRBJ2-3, with D perhaps assigned TRBD1 or TRBD2 (6 bases each). V lost 7 bases to trimming and J lost 6 bases, with 20 bases between them. This CDR3 spans 15 amino acids. Germline CDR1 SEHNR, CDR2 FQNEAQ (reference sequence). The chain's CDR3 is CASTSRGGLWDTQYF. CDR3 bases: TGTGCCAGCACCTCCAGAGGGGGGCTTTGGGATACGCAGTATTTT.

This rearrangement joins TRBV19 to TRBJ1-5; 9 bases are a match to TRBD1. The CDR3 is 15 amino acids. The V and J ends lost 8 bases and 4 bases, in that order; junction bases with no gene match: 9. CDR1 and CDR2 from the germline V gene are LNHDA and SQIVND (reference sequence). CDR3 sequence (DNA): TGTGCCAGTCAAACAGGGGGCCTGTGGAATCAGCCCCAGCATTTT. Translated, it gives CASQTGGLWNQPQHF.

The chain combines TRBV28 with TRBJ2-3, with 8 positions matching TRBD2. Germline V gene data show CDR1 as MDHEN and CDR2 as SYDVKM. The V gene end was trimmed by 5 bases and the J gene end by 0 bases; junction bases not matched to a gene: 7. There are 16 residues in the CDR3. CDR3 sequence (DNA): TGTGCCAGCAGTACTACTAGCGGCCTTAGCACAGATACGCAGTATTTT. Residues: CASSTTSGLSTDTQYF.

The rearrangement joins TRBV6-5 to TRBJ2-5; D perhaps matches TRBD2 (5 bases). Trimming took off 4 bases at V and 1 base at J, with 13 bases between the two ends. The CDR3 covers 15 residues. CDR1 and CDR2 (germline): MNHEY, SVGAGI. The CDR3 DNA is TGTGCCAGCAGTTTCGTAGGACTGATCCAAGAGACCCAGTACTTC. It translates to CASSFVGLIQETQYF.

This clone was observed once. The chain links TRBV15 to TRBJ2-5; no firm D call. This CDR3 is built from 15 residues. V dropped 0 bases and J dropped 5 bases, with 13 bases sitting between them. CDR1 is LNHNV, CDR2 YYDKDF, per germline (reference sequence). CDR3 coding DNA: TGTGCCACCAGCAGAGATTTGGGGTTCGGGGAGACCCAGTACTTC. As protein: CATSRDLGFGETQYF. Full variable domain (missing parts from reference TRBV15 and TRBJ2-5): DAMVIQNPRYQVTQFGKPVTLSCSQTLNHNVMYWYQQKSSQAPKLLFHYYDKDFNNEADTPDNFQSRRPNTSFCFLDIRSPGLGDTAMYLCATSRDLGFGETQYFGPGTRLLVL.

The chain has TRBV30 and TRBJ1-6; D is uncertain. This CDR3 has 13 amino acids. CDR1 and CDR2 from the germline V gene are GTSNPN and SVGIG (reference sequence). The ends were cut back, 4 bases at V and 9 bases at J, with 13 bases in the middle. Here the CDR3 reads CAWNAAKGSPLHF. CDR3 coding DNA: TGTGCCTGGAATGCAGCGAAGGGTTCACCCCTCCACTTT.

The rearrangement links TRBV4-1 to TRBJ2-3, with TRBD2 matching over 7 bases. Germline V CDR1 and CDR2: MGHRA, YSYEKL. This CDR3 is built from 17 residues. V trimming: 0 bases; J trimming: 3 bases; junction bases outside the gene matches: 9. The DNA for the CDR3 is TGCGCCAGCAGCCAAGATCGGGCGGGGGTAACAACAGATACGCAGTATTTT. This sequence encodes CASSQDRAGVTTDTQYF.

V and J are TRBV28 and TRBJ2-1; D assignment may be TRBD1 or TRBD2 (5 bases each). Germline V CDR1 and CDR2: MDHEN, SYDVKM. Trimming shortened V by 2 bases and J by 12 bases, and 26 bases separated the two germline ends. CDR3 length: 17 amino acids. The DNA for the CDR3 is TGTGCCAGCAGTTTAACCGAGACAGTATACCGAGGGGTTGGGCAGTTCTTC. Translating it yields CASSLTETVYRGVGQFF.

J is TRBJ2-2 and V is TRBV6-1, with D possibly called TRBD1 or TRBD2 (5 bases each). The germline V gene has CDR1 MNHNS and CDR2 SASEGT. This CDR3 region has 16 residues. V dropped 0 bases and J dropped 5 bases, with 13 bases sitting between them. CDR3 loop: CASSEARGFGTGELFF. The CDR3 DNA reads as TGTGCCAGCAGTGAAGCGAGGGGCTTTGGGACCGGGGAGCTGTTTTTT.

The sample holds a few counts of this clone. This chain joins TRBV28 and TRBJ2-1; unclear D gene. The CDR3 is made up of 14 amino acids. CDR1 is MDHEN and CDR2 is SYDVKM in the germline V gene. The V and J ends lost 5 bases and 2 bases respectively, with 10 bases between them. CDR3 sequence reads: CASSLPRTYNEQFF. CDR3 coding DNA: TGTGCCAGCAGTCTTCCGAGGACCTACAATGAGCAGTTCTTC. The full variable domain, in which reference TRBV28 and TRBJ2-1 provide the parts outside the CDR3, is DVKVTQSSRYLVKRTGEKVFLECVQDMDHENMFWYRQDPGLGLRLIYFSYDVKMKEKGDIPEGYSVSREKKERFSLILESASTNQTSMYLCASSLPRTYNEQFFGPGTRLTVL.

The chain links TRBV9 to TRBJ1-6; D uncertain. The germline V gene encodes CDR1 SGDLS and CDR2 YYNGEE. V was cut by 2 bases and J by 10 bases, with 7 bases left in between. This CDR3 has 12 amino acids. CDR3 coding DNA: TGTGCCAGCAGCGTCGGTTGGTCACCCCTCCACTTT. Encoded protein: CASSVGWSPLHF.

The chain is built from TRBV5-1 and TRBJ1-2; 8 positions agree with TRBD1. Losses at the gene ends were 2 bases for V and 8 bases for J; bases not matched to a gene: 11. Germline V gene data show CDR1 as SGHRS and CDR2 as YFSETQ. The CDR3 is 15 amino acids. DNA of the CDR3: TGCGCCAGCAGCTTTTTTGGACAGGGACGCGGAGGCTACACCTTC. It translates to CASSFFGQGRGGYTF.

The rearrangement uses TRBV1 and TRBJ2-2; the table gives TRBD1 as D, unverified against the DNA. TRBV1 is classified as a pseudogene. There are 18 residues in the CDR3. This CDR3 reads CTSRIIPGQGALSGELFF. The CDR3 bases are TGCACCAGCAGGATTATACCGGGACAGGGGGCGCTGAGCGGGGAGCTGTTTTTT.

The rearrangement links TRBV9 to TRBJ2-1; D gene ambiguous. The CDR3 runs to 13 residues. V dropped 0 bases and J dropped 7 bases, with 8 bases sitting between them. The germline V gene has CDR1 SGDLS and CDR2 YYNGEE. The CDR3: CASSVAAANEQFF. The CDR3 region has the DNA TGTGCCAGCAGCGTAGCGGCCGCTAATGAGCAGTTCTTC.

The rearrangement joins TRBV29-1 to TRBJ2-2; 7 bases fit TRBD1. CDR3 size: 13 residues. CDR1 is SQVTM, CDR2 ANQGSEA, per germline. Trimming cost V 7 bases and J 4 bases; bases outside gene matches: 6. This CDR3 reads CSARQGTTGELFF. CDR3 nucleotide sequence: TGCAGCGCCCGACAGGGAACCACCGGGGAGCTGTTTTTT.

The gene calls are TRBV9 and TRBJ2-5; the match to TRBD1 covers 12 bases. The CDR3 is made up of 16 amino acids. The germline V gene encodes CDR1 SGDLS and CDR2 YYNGEE. V shed 4 bases, J shed 5 bases, and the junction held 9 bases outside the gene matches. The CDR3 nucleotides are TGTGCCAGCAGCCCGGGACAGGGGGCAAGGTGGGAGACCCAGTACTTC. This encodes CASSPGQGARWETQYF.

V gene TRBV5-1 combines with J gene TRBJ1-1, with D perhaps TRBD1 (5 bases). Germline assignment: CDR1 SGHRS and CDR2 YFSETQ. This CDR3 is 15 amino acids long. With 0 bases removed from V and 5 bases from J, the gap between germline ends came to 14 bases. This CDR3 is CASSLAGTRDTEAFF. DNA for the CDR3: TGCGCCAGCAGCTTGGCCGGGACCCGGGATACTGAAGCTTTCTTT.

The chain has TRBV30 and TRBJ2-3; D possibly matches TRBD1 or TRBD2 (6 bases each). The CDR3 spans 14 residues. Looked up from germline, CDR1 is GTSNPN and CDR2 is SVGIG (reference sequence). Trimming left V 2 bases short and J 9 bases short, with 18 bases between. The CDR3 loop is CAWSRGMGGGTQYF. CDR3 coding DNA: TGTGCCTGGAGTAGGGGGATGGGTGGGGGGACGCAGTATTTT.

This clone has only a few counts. The chain is built from TRBV5-1 and TRBJ2-7, with a weak D call TRBD2 (5 bases). The CDR3 loop spans 15 amino acids. Trimming shortened V by 0 bases and J by 1 base, and 11 bases separated the two germline ends. Germline CDR1 and CDR2: SGHRS and YFSETQ. CDR3 amino acids: CASSLARPGSYEQYF. CDR3 bases: TGCGCCAGCAGCTTGGCCCGACCGGGGTCCTACGAGCAGTACTTC.